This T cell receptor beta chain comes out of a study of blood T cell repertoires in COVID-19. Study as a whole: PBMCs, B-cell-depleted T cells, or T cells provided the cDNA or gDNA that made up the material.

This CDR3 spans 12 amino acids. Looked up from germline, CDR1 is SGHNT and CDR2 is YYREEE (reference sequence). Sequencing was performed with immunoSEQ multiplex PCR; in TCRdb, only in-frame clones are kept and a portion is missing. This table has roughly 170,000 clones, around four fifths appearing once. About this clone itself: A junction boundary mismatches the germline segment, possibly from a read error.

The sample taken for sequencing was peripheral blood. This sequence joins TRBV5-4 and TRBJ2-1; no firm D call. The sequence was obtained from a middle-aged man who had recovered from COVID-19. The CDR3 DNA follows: TGTGCCAGCAGCTCAGAACCGGGTGCCTGGGTCTTC. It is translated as CASSSEPGAWVF.